A selection of T cell receptor beta chains follows, all from one sample in a study of cytomegalovirus exposure and HLA in healthy donors. Profiling relied on immunoSEQ multiplex PCR, and the TCRdb table lists in-frame clones only, not all of them. This sample yields more than 65,000 clones, of which around 70% are seen a single time; 6.2% belongs to the top ten. The sequencing input was PBMCs. These receptors came from a woman aged 50 to 60 in good health and CMV-seropositive. Each CDR3 is given with its conserved first and last residue. The D gene is left open where the match is weak. Clone size appears in some rows only: once, few, many, or a class for an expanded clone.

v_gene	j_gene	abundance	d_gene	CDR3nt	CDR3aa
TRBV9	TRBJ1-1	-	-	TGTGCCAGCAGCGCGCAGGGTGGGACTGAAGCTTTCTTT	CASSAQGGTEAFF
TRBV29-1	TRBJ2-1	-	TRBD2	TGCAGCGTTGAAGTTAGCGGGAGGGCGATGGGGCAGTTCTTC	CSVEVSGRAMGQFF
TRBV28	TRBJ1-1	-	-	TGTGCCAGCAGTTTTCTTGACTACACTGAAGCTTTCTTT	CASSFLDYTEAFF
TRBV9	TRBJ1-1	-	TRBD1	TGTGCCAGCAGCGCGCTAACAGGGGGGGACACTGAAGCTTTCTTT	CASSALTGGDTEAFF
TRBV4-1	TRBJ1-4	-	TRBD1	TGCGCCAGCAGCCAAGATCGAGGGGGACAGCCTAATGAAAAACTGTTTTTT	CASSQDRGGQPNEKLFF
TRBV19	TRBJ1-2	-	-	TGTGCCAGTAGTATGCGGCTCTATGGCTACACCTTC	CASSMRLYGYTF
TRBV2	TRBJ2-7	-	TRBD2	TGTGCCAGCAAGTCGACTAGCGGGAGGGCCGGCCACGAGCAGTACTTC	CASKSTSGRAGHEQYF
TRBV25-1	TRBJ2-5	-	-	TGTGCCAGCAGTGCTTATGAGACCCAGTACTTC	CASSAYETQYF
TRBV9	TRBJ2-3	-	-	TGTGCCAGCAGCTCCGTTGGCGGGAACTCAGATACGCAGTATTTT	CASSSVGGNSDTQYF
TRBV2	TRBJ1-1	-	TRBD1	TGTGCCAGCAGTGAAGGGCCGGACAGGGTCGCTTTCTTT	CASSEGPDRVAFF
TRBV30	TRBJ2-5	-	TRBD2	TGTGCCTGGAGTCTGGCGGGAGGGCGGGAGACCCAGTACTTC	CAWSLAGGRETQYF
TRBV5-5	TRBJ2-6	-	-	TGTGCCAGCAGCTTAGCCGGTGCAGGAACACCTGGAGCCAACGTCCTGACTTTC	CASSLAGAGTPGANVLTF
TRBV30	TRBJ1-5	-	TRBD1	TGTGCCTGGGGGACAGGGTGGGATCAGCCCCAGCATTTT	CAWGTGWDQPQHF
TRBV30	TRBJ1-2	-	-	TGTGCCTGGAGTTCCCTACAGGGAACAATCGGAGGCTACACCTTC	CAWSSLQGTIGGYTF
TRBV7-2	TRBJ2-1	-	TRBD1	TGTGCCAGCAGCTTAGCCAGGGGGCTCTACAATGAGCAGTTCTTC	CASSLARGLYNEQFF
TRBV6-6	TRBJ1-2	few	-	TGTGCCAGCAGTTCGCCCCAGACTGCTCCCGGGTATGGCTACACCTTC	CASSSPQTAPGYGYTF
TRBV5-4	TRBJ2-2	-	TRBD1	TGTGCCAGCAGCCGGGACAGGAACACCGGGGAGCTGTTTTTT	CASSRDRNTGELFF
TRBV7-9	TRBJ2-7	-	TRBD2	TGTGCCAGCAGCCCTTCGGCGGGAGGGCACGAGCAGTACTTC	CASSPSAGGHEQYF
TRBV9	TRBJ2-5	-	TRBD2	TGTGCCAGCAGCGACCCTAGCGGCCCAGGAGAGACCCAGTACTTC	CASSDPSGPGETQYF
TRBV7-8	TRBJ2-5	-	-	TGTGCCAGCAGCCCCCCGTGGCGGGATGGGGGAGAGACCCAGTACTTC	CASSPPWRDGGETQYF
TRBV6-1	TRBJ1-1	-	TRBD1	TGTGCCAGCAGTGAAGCTGGGGACAGGGGGTTTGAAGCTTTCTTT	CASSEAGDRGFEAFF
TRBV5-8	TRBJ2-3	-	TRBD1	TGTGCCAGCACCCAACTCGGACAGGGAGTTACAGATACGCAGTATTTT	CASTQLGQGVTDTQYF
TRBV9	TRBJ1-2	-	TRBD1	TGTGCCAGCAGCGGACAGGGGTATGGCTACACCTTC	CASSGQGYGYTF
TRBV19	TRBJ1-1	-	TRBD1	TGTGCCAGTAAGTTGGCCGGGACAGGGAAGAACACTGAAGCTTTCTTT	CASKLAGTGKNTEAFF
TRBV19	TRBJ1-1	-	-	TGTGCCAGTATCGCGACAGTCTTGCGCACTGAAGCTTTCTTT	CASIATVLRTEAFF
TRBV10-3	TRBJ2-1	-	-	TGTGCCATCAGTGAGGCTAGGCGGGGCAATGAGCAGTTCTTC	CAISEARRGNEQFF
TRBV10-3	TRBJ2-2	-	TRBD1	TGTGCCATCACCTCGGGACAGCCGACCGGGGAGCTGTTTTTT	CAITSGQPTGELFF
TRBV7-6	TRBJ2-1	-	TRBD1	TGTGCCACCCGTCCCGGGACAGGGTACAATGAGCAGTTCTTC	CATRPGTGYNEQFF
TRBV25-1	TRBJ1-5	-	TRBD1	TGTGCCAGCAGTGGAGGGGGGACAGGGGGTCGACAGCCCCAGCATTTT	CASSGGGTGGRQPQHF
TRBV10-2	TRBJ1-6	-	-	TGCGCCAGCAGTGAGGGATCGGGATCACCCCTCCACTTT	CASSEGSGSPLHF
TRBV9	TRBJ2-3	few	TRBD2	TGTGCCAGCGCGGGACTAGGAGAAGATACGCAGTATTTT	CASAGLGEDTQYF
TRBV6-4	TRBJ2-7	-	TRBD2	TGTGCCAGCAGATTAGCGGGAGGTTCTGGGGAGCAGTACTTC	CASRLAGGSGEQYF
TRBV2	TRBJ2-7	-	-	TGTGCCAGCAGTGAAAGAGGGAGTTCTTACGAGCAGTACTTC	CASSERGSSYEQYF
TRBV28	TRBJ2-7	-	-	TGTGCCGCAGGGCAGGTTTTCTACGAGCAGTACTTC	CAAGQVFYEQYF
TRBV7-9	TRBJ1-1	-	-	TGTTCCAGCAGCTCCTCTGGGGGGGAGACTGAAGCTTTCTTT	CSSSSSGGETEAFF
TRBV2	TRBJ1-4	-	-	TGTGCCAGCAGTGGACAGGTTTTAACTAATGAAAAACTGTTTTTT	CASSGQVLTNEKLFF
TRBV9	TRBJ2-5	once	TRBD1	TGTGCCAGCAAAGGGACAGAAGAGACCCAGTACTTC	CASKGTEETQYF
TRBV18	TRBJ1-6	few	-	TGTGCCAGCTCACCTTCCGGGGGATCACCCCTCCACTTT	CASSPSGGSPLHF
TRBV2	TRBJ2-4	once	-	TGTGCCAGCAACCGGGACACCGTAGCCAAAAACATTCAGTACTTC	CASNRDTVAKNIQYF
TRBV19	TRBJ1-3	-	-	TGTGCCAGTACCGACGGGGGATCGCGGAACACCATATATTTT	CASTDGGSRNTIYF
TRBV7-3	TRBJ2-7	-	TRBD2	TGTGCCAGCAGCTCCTCCGGGACTAGCGGATACGAGCAGTACTTC	CASSSSGTSGYEQYF
TRBV10-3	TRBJ1-2	-	TRBD1	TGTGCCATCAGTGAGCGTGGGACAGGGATCTATGGCTACACCTTC	CAISERGTGIYGYTF
TRBV9	TRBJ2-7	-	TRBD1	TGTGCCAGCGGACAGGGGGCCAACGAGCAGTACTTC	CASGQGANEQYF
TRBV5-4	TRBJ2-2	-	TRBD2	TGTGCCAGCAGCTCCCTAGCGGGTGCGACCACCGGGGAGCTGTTTTTT	CASSSLAGATTGELFF
TRBV19	TRBJ2-4	-	TRBD1	TGTGCCAGTAGTAAAGCCGCGACAGGGGCGAAAAACATTCAGTACTTC	CASSKAATGAKNIQYF
TRBV11-2	TRBJ1-4	-	TRBD1	TGTGCCAGCAGCCTTTATTCCGGGACAGGGGATGAAAAACTGTTTTTT	CASSLYSGTGDEKLFF
TRBV7-3	TRBJ2-7	-	-	TGTGCCAGCAGCTTAATGCCAGGGGCCTCCTACGAGCAGTACTTC	CASSLMPGASYEQYF
TRBV6-5	TRBJ1-1	-	TRBD1	TGTGCCAGCAGCAGACAGGGGAGCGGCACTGAAGCTTTCTTT	CASSRQGSGTEAFF
TRBV19	TRBJ2-7	few	TRBD2	TGTGCCAGTAGTCTCGGGGGACTATTCTACGAGCAGTACTTC	CASSLGGLFYEQYF
TRBV6-5	TRBJ2-1	few	TRBD2	TGTGCCAGCAGGGGGACTAGCGACTACAATGAGCAGTTCTTC	CASRGTSDYNEQFF
TRBV5-4	TRBJ2-1	-	TRBD2	TGTGCCAGCAGCAGCGGGAGTCCCCTCGACAATGAGCAGTTCTTC	CASSSGSPLDNEQFF
TRBV7-7	TRBJ2-1	few	-	TGTGCTAGCAGCTTAACAGGAGCGAATGAGCAGTTCTTC	CASSLTGANEQFF
TRBV10-3	TRBJ1-6	-	-	TGTGCCATGGGCCGTTCACCCCTCCACTTT	CAMGRSPLHF
TRBV11-2	TRBJ2-1	-	TRBD2	TGTGCCAGCAGCGAAGAAATCAGCGGGGATGAGCAGTTCTTC	CASSEEISGDEQFF
TRBV30	TRBJ2-5	-	TRBD1	TGTGCCTGGAATATGGGACAGGGAGCTCGGGAGACCCAGTACTTC	CAWNMGQGARETQYF
TRBV4-1	TRBJ2-2	once	TRBD2	TGCGCCAGCAGCCAAGGCGCTGGACTAGCGGATAACCCCGGGGAGCTGTTTTTT	CASSQGAGLADNPGELFF
TRBV10-3	TRBJ2-6	-	TRBD1	TGTGCCATCATTATGGACAGGGGTGCTTCATCTGGGGCCAACGTCCTGACTTTC	CAIIMDRGASSGANVLTF
TRBV4-1	TRBJ1-1	-	-	TGCGCCAGCAGGGGACTTCTTAAGAACACTGAAGCTTTCTTT	CASRGLLKNTEAFF
TRBV25-1	TRBJ2-7	-	-	TGTGCCAGCAGTGGCCAGGGCTACGAGCAGTACTTC	CASSGQGYEQYF